Shown below are 25 T cell receptor beta chains from a single sample sequenced in a study of CXCR3-negative and CXCR3-positive naive CD8 T cells. The antigens of these receptors remain unknown. General study points: TRB CDR3s of CXCR3-positive naive cells were more hydrophobic than those of CXCR3-negative naive cells.

Each TRB cDNA library was prepared by 5' RACE (with UMI labels). TCRdb re-called the 5' RACE reads and shows each CDR3 protein once, DNA omitted. The sample's table shows about 98,000 distinct CDR3 sequences. Sequenced material: naive CXCR3+ CD8+ T cells from blood. The subset here: CD45RO-CCR7+CD27+CD95- naive CD8+ T cells expressing CXCR3 (TNR3+). These receptors all stem from a human donor in good health. Some clones in this sample may be carry-over from other donors' samples.

V is TRBV4-3 and J is TRBJ2-7. CDR1 is LGHNA, CDR2 YSLEER, per germline. The CDR3 is 14 residues long. The CDR3 sequence: CASSQVPQTNEQYF.

The rearrangement uses TRBV7-3 and TRBJ2-1. The CDR3 is made up of 13 amino acids. Germline V lookup: CDR1 SGHTA, CDR2 FQGTGA. CDR3 loop: CASSPTDYSEQFF.

This chain links TRBV21-1 with TRBJ2-3; no DNA is available, so the TRBD1 call from TCRdb remains unchecked. TRBV21-1 constitutes a pseudogene. The CDR3 totals 14 residues. This CDR3 reads CASSVRDNTDTQYF.

This sequence joins TRBV20-1 and TRBJ2-3; checking the TCRdb D call of TRBD2 is not possible without DNA. The CDR3 extends over 15 amino acids. Germline V CDR1 and CDR2: DFQATT, SNEGSKA (reference sequence). The CDR3 sequence: CSAREKGGASDTQYF.

The chain links TRBV7-8 to TRBJ2-2; TCRdb designates TRBD1, a call that cannot be tested without DNA. This CDR3 has 17 residues. The V gene's germline CDR1 is SGHVS and CDR2 FQNEAQ. Here the CDR3 reads CASSLGGREMDTGELFF.

This CDR3 is CASSQPTGGRPYEQYF. V is TRBV14 and J is TRBJ2-7; TCRdb gives TRBD1 as the D gene, but with no DNA this cannot be confirmed. The germline gives CDR1 SGHDN, CDR2 FVKESK. The CDR3 contains 16 residues. The full variable domain, rest sourced from reference TRBV14 and TRBJ2-7, is EAGVTQFPSHSVIEKGQTVTLRCDPISGHDNLYWYRRVMGKEIKFLLHFVKESKQDESGMPNNRFLAERTGGTYSTLKVQPAELEDSGVYFCASSQPTGGRPYEQYFGPGTRLTVT.

The gene calls are TRBV7-6 and TRBJ2-7; TCRdb outputs TRBD2, but without DNA this stays unchecked. This CDR3 spans 18 amino acids. CDR1 and CDR2 from the germline V gene are SGHVS and FNYEAQ. CDR3: CASSHKGRASVKGYEQYF. Full variable domain (rest looked up from reference TRBV7-6 and TRBJ2-7): GAGVSQSPRYKVTKRGQDVALRCDPISGHVSLYWYRQALGQGPEFLTYFNYEAQQDKSGLPNDRFSAERPEGSISTLTIQRTEQRDSAMYRCASSHKGRASVKGYEQYFGPGTRLTVT.

The chain carries TRBV11-2 and TRBJ2-1; lacking DNA, the TRBD1 call made by TCRdb goes unchecked. This CDR3 contains 14 residues. Germline lookup yields CDR1 SGHAT and CDR2 FQNNGV. The CDR3 reads CASSSGTGRDEQFF.

This chain connects TRBV7-2 to TRBJ2-3. From germline, CDR1 is SGHTA and CDR2 FQGNSA. CDR3 length equals 16 residues. The CDR3 sequence: CASSLIQRLWTDTQYF.

V and J are TRBV29-1 and TRBJ2-1; absent DNA, TCRdb's TRBD2 call cannot be checked. The V gene's germline CDR1 is SQVTM and CDR2 ANQGSEA. The CDR3 contains 14 residues. The CDR3 reads CSVIPGLARNEQFF.

The V call is TRBV29-1, the J call TRBJ1-3. The germline gives CDR1 SQVTM, CDR2 ANQGSEA. The CDR3 totals 16 residues. The CDR3 sequence is CSVVAAVEGSGNTIYF. The full variable domain, its missing parts supplied by reference TRBV29-1 and TRBJ1-3, is SAVISQKPSRDICQRGTSLTIQCQVDSQVTMMFWYRQQPGQSLTLIATANQGSEATYESGFVIDKFPISRPNLTFSTLTVSNMSPEDSSIYLCSVVAAVEGSGNTIYFGEGSWLTVV.

V and J are TRBV20-1 and TRBJ2-7; TCRdb returns TRBD2, unconfirmable since there is no DNA. Per the germline V gene, CDR1 is DFQATT and CDR2 is SNEGSKA (reference sequence). The CDR3 has 13 residues. The chain's CDR3 is CSARTTGLYEQYF.

The V call is TRBV23-1, the J call TRBJ1-2; with no DNA, the TCRdb D assignment of TRBD1 cannot be verified. TRBV23-1 is known as an ORF, though its function is uncertain. CDR3 length: 13 amino acids. The CDR3 protein is CASSHKGYYGYTF.

This chain uses TRBV27 with TRBJ2-7; TCRdb selects TRBD1, and the lack of DNA leaves this call unchecked. Germline V lookup: CDR1 MNHEY, CDR2 SMNVEV (reference sequence). This CDR3 spans 15 amino acids. This chain's CDR3 is CASSFSGQSSYEQYF.

The chain has TRBV25-1 and TRBJ2-3; TCRdb designates TRBD2, a call that cannot be tested without DNA. The length of the CDR3 is 17 residues. Germline V lookup: CDR1 MGHDK, CDR2 SYGVNS. The CDR3 here is CASSPSPIGLNTDTQYF.

The rearrangement links TRBV7-9 to TRBJ2-7; TCRdb returns TRBD1, unconfirmable since there is no DNA. CDR1 is SEHNR, CDR2 FQNEAQ, per germline (reference sequence). The CDR3 consists of 14 residues. CDR3 region: CASSSSGGPGEQYF.

V is TRBV29-1 and J is TRBJ2-3. CDR1 and CDR2 from the germline V gene are SQVTM and ANQGSEA. The CDR3 has 13 amino acids. Here the CDR3 reads CSATGHRTDTQYF.

This chain connects TRBV4-1 to TRBJ1-1; without DNA, the TCRdb call of TRBD1 cannot be checked. The CDR3 has 16 amino acids. Germline CDR1 and CDR2: MGHRA and YSYEKL. The CDR3 here is CASSVQGRYLGTEAFF.

The chain's CDR3 is CASGEPYNEQFF. The rearrangement uses TRBV19 and TRBJ2-1. This CDR3 has 12 residues. Germline CDR1 and CDR2: LNHDA and SQIVND (reference sequence).

The chain uses TRBV14 and TRBJ2-1; TCRdb outputs TRBD1, but without DNA this stays unchecked. From germline, CDR1 is SGHDN and CDR2 FVKESK. The CDR3 runs 14 residues. The CDR3 protein is CASSQYGGNNEQFF.

The chain has TRBV20-1 and TRBJ1-1; checking the TCRdb D call of TRBD1 is not possible without DNA. This CDR3 has 16 residues. The germline gives CDR1 DFQATT, CDR2 SNEGSKA (reference sequence). CDR3 protein: CSARDRQGFMNTEAFF.

This chain connects TRBV9 to TRBJ1-2; the TCRdb call, TRBD1, lacks DNA for checking. The germline CDR1 and CDR2 sequences are SGDLS and YYNGEE. The CDR3 totals 15 residues. The CDR3 spells CASSARDADYYGYTF.

The chain employs TRBV28 and TRBJ1-1; without DNA, the TCRdb call of TRBD1 cannot be checked. Germline CDR1 reads MDHEN; CDR2 reads SYDVKM. The CDR3 covers 14 residues. The CDR3 loop reads CASSSIGTVHEAFF.

This sequence joins TRBV4-2 and TRBJ2-7; TCRdb's D call of TRBD1 is untestable without DNA. This CDR3 is 16 amino acids long. CDR1 and CDR2 from the germline V gene are LGHNA and YNFKEQ. This chain's CDR3 is CASSQGDRGATYEQYF.

CDR3: CASSFHCHRGDSTDTQYF. The rearrangement joins TRBV6-8 to TRBJ2-3; as DNA is missing, the TRBD1 call by TCRdb cannot be tested. There are 18 residues in the CDR3. Germline-derived CDR1 and CDR2 are MNHGY and SAAAGT.